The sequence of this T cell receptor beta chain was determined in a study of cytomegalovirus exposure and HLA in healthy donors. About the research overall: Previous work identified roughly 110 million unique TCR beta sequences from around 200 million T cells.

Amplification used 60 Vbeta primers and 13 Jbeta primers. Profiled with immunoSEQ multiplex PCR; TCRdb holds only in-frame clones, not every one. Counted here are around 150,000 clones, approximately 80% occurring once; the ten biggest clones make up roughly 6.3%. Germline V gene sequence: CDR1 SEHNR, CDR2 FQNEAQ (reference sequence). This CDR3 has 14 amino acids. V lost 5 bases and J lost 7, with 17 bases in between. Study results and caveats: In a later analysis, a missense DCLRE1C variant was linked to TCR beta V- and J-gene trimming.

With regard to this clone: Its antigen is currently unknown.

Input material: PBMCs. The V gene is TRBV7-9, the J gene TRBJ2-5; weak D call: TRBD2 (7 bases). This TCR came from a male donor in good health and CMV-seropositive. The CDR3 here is CASSPKGGGLTQYF. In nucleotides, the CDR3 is TGTGCCAGCAGCCCCAAGGGAGGGGGATTGACCCAGTACTTC.